This TCR beta chain is drawn from a study of cytomegalovirus exposure and HLA in healthy donors. PCR primers comprised 60 Vbeta and 13 Jbeta primers. Repertoires were generated with immunoSEQ multiplex PCR, while TCRdb's copy carries only in-frame clones and drops some. The data contain about 120,000 clones, about 75% of them singletons. The CDR3 is made up of 15 amino acids. CDR1 and CDR2 (germline): SEHNR, FQNEAQ (reference sequence). Losses at the gene ends were 5 bases for V and 1 base for J; bases not matched to a gene: 4. To note about this clone: Its antigen remains unidentified.

Study findings and constraints: 87-base-pair reads could not separate some V segments, including TRBV6-2 and TRBV6-3.

The sequence was obtained from a man aged 60 to 75 in good health and CMV-seropositive. The genes are TRBV7-9 and TRBJ2-3, with 9 positions matching TRBD2. Specimen: PBMCs. CDR3 region: CASSAQREGTDTQYF. Written as DNA, the CDR3 is TGTGCCAGCAGCGCCCAGCGGGAGGGCACAGATACGCAGTATTTT.